Sequencing of this T cell receptor beta chain was carried out in a study of T-cell reconstitution after alpha-beta-depleted transplantation in children. TCRbeta library construction was performed incorporating unique molecular identifiers. One entry per CDR3 protein, called by TCRdb with MiXCR from the PCR reads. The profile shows 450,000 to 600,000 distinct CDR3 sequences, roughly 10% of them singletons. This clonotype was counted only a few times. Its target is unknown. General study results and limits: The authors attributed T-cell counts and diversity one year after transplant mostly to newly produced T cells. Approximately two months post-transplant, alpha-beta T cells reportedly originated from several hundred expanded graft clones. Elevated TCRbeta diversity at day 60 was traced, in some patients, to surviving recipient T cells and thymic progenitors.

This CDR3 is built from 12 residues. Germline CDR1 reads SNHLY; CDR2 reads FYNNEI. The V end was cut by 4 bases, the J end by 4 bases, with 6 bases between. V and J are TRBV2 and TRBJ2-3; D gene uncertain. The sequence was obtained from a child aged 2 to 9 with inherited bone marrow failure, due to receive a stem cell transplant. Sample: PBMCs, taken before TCRalphabeta/CD19-depleted stem cell transplant. In DNA, the CDR3 is TGTGCCAGCAGTGCGCATGCAGATACGCAGTATTTT. Residues: CASSAHADTQYF.